This entry features one TCR beta chain sequence. The antigen remains undetermined. Between the trimmed V and J ends, which lost 3 bases and 2 bases, there was a span of 5 bases. Germline V CDR1 and CDR2: MDHEN, SYDVKM. CDR3 size: 14 residues. The data originate from a study of OX40 agonist ivuxolimab in advanced cancers. General study results and limits: Relative to CD4+, CD8+ T cells held more expanded clones on average.

The protocol was immunoSEQ multiplex PCR, while the TCRdb copy is restricted to in-frame clones and leaves out a portion. Seen here are under 80,000 clones, 87% observed once, and the top ten hold about 3.9%. The V and J genes are TRBV28 and TRBJ2-6; D remains ambiguous. The origin of this receptor is an adult with an advanced solid tumor such as melanoma, head and neck, liver or kidney cancer. This specimen was CD4+ or CD8+ T cells sorted from blood, taken in a trial of the OX40 agonist ivuxolimab. CDR3 coding DNA: TGTGCCAGCAGTTTTGCCCCTGGGGCCAACGTCCTGACTTTC. This encodes CASSFAPGANVLTF.